Listed below are T cell receptor beta chains from one sample, sequenced in a study of blood T cell repertoires in COVID-19. Method: immunoSEQ multiplex PCR; TCRdb's copy keeps in-frame clones and lacks some. The top ten hold 2.6% of the sample, which has about 230,000 clones, approximately 87% seen once. What was sequenced was peripheral blood. These receptors were obtained from a woman in her seventies with active or convalescent COVID-19. The CDR3 runs from the conserved cysteine through the conserved F or W. D genes are given only for firm matches. Some rows mark clone size as missing; the rest say once, few, many or name a class of expanded clone.

CDR3 protein: CASSFSGYSYEQYF; CDR3 DNA: TGTGCCAGCAGCTTTAGCGGCTACTCCTACGAGCAGTACTTC; V gene: TRBV7-9; D gene: -; J gene: TRBJ2-7; clone size: -
CDR3 protein: CASSQRTGGEPTGELFF; CDR3 DNA: TGCGCCAGCAGCCAACGGACAGGAGGAGAGCCCACCGGGGAGCTGTTTTTT; V gene: TRBV4-1; D gene: TRBD1; J gene: TRBJ2-2; clone size: -
CDR3 protein: CASSKLQGYEQYF; CDR3 DNA: TGTGCCAGCAGTAAATTGCAGGGATACGAGCAGTACTTC; V gene: TRBV28; D gene: -; J gene: TRBJ2-7; clone size: -
CDR3 protein: CATSRDRQGAAYEQYF; CDR3 DNA: TGTGCCACCAGCAGAGATCGGCAGGGGGCGGCCTACGAGCAGTACTTC; V gene: TRBV15; D gene: TRBD1; J gene: TRBJ2-7; clone size: -
CDR3 protein: CATSVQGEDQGDREKNTEAFF; CDR3 DNA: TGTGCCACCAGTGTTCAAGGCGAAGACCAAGGGGACAGGGAGAAGAACACTGAAGCTTTCTTT; V gene: TRBV24-1; D gene: TRBD1; J gene: TRBJ1-1; clone size: -
CDR3 protein: CASSYWQNEKLFF; CDR3 DNA: TGTGCCAGCAGTTATTGGCAGAATGAAAAACTGTTTTTT; V gene: TRBV6-5; D gene: -; J gene: TRBJ1-4; clone size: once
CDR3 protein: CASSLAPMTGGGGYTF; CDR3 DNA: TGTGCCAGCAGCTTAGCCCCTATGACAGGGGGTGGCGGCTACACCTTC; V gene: TRBV7-6; D gene: TRBD1; J gene: TRBJ1-2; clone size: -
CDR3 protein: CASSPTDAPGVDTQYF; CDR3 DNA: TGCGCCAGCAGTCCTACCGATGCCCCGGGGGTAGATACGCAGTATTTT; V gene: TRBV10-1; D gene: -; J gene: TRBJ2-3; clone size: -
CDR3 protein: CASSSYRGRDTGELFF; CDR3 DNA: TGTGCCAGCAGTTCCTACAGGGGGCGGGATACCGGGGAGCTGTTTTTT; V gene: TRBV6-5; D gene: TRBD1; J gene: TRBJ2-2; clone size: -
CDR3 protein: CSDRTNYGYTF; CDR3 DNA: TGCAGTGACAGGACGAACTATGGCTACACCTTC; V gene: TRBV20-1; D gene: -; J gene: TRBJ1-2; clone size: -
CDR3 protein: CASSPRAPAEKLFF; CDR3 DNA: TGTGCCAGCTCACCACGGGCCCCAGCTGAAAAACTGTTTTTT; V gene: TRBV18; D gene: -; J gene: TRBJ1-4; clone size: -
CDR3 protein: CASSLEAEGDTQYF; CDR3 DNA: TGCGCCAGCAGCTTAGAAGCGGAGGGGGATACGCAGTATTTT; V gene: TRBV5-1; D gene: -; J gene: TRBJ2-3; clone size: -
CDR3 protein: CASSSGQGANYEQYF; CDR3 DNA: TGTGCCAGCAGCTCTGGACAGGGGGCTAACTACGAGCAGTACTTC; V gene: TRBV11-2; D gene: TRBD1; J gene: TRBJ2-7; clone size: -
CDR3 protein: CASRGGGETQYF; CDR3 DNA: TGTGCCAGCAGGGGGGGAGGGGAGACCCAGTACTTC; V gene: TRBV27; D gene: TRBD2; J gene: TRBJ2-5; clone size: -
CDR3 protein: CASSLKGFNYGYTF; CDR3 DNA: TGTGCCAGCAGCTTAAAGGGGTTTAACTATGGCTACACCTTC; V gene: TRBV7-9; D gene: -; J gene: TRBJ1-2; clone size: -
CDR3 protein: CASSFGSGGDQETQYF; CDR3 DNA: TGTGCCAGCAGTTTCGGTTCTGGAGGAGATCAAGAGACCCAGTACTTC; V gene: TRBV6-5; D gene: -; J gene: TRBJ2-5; clone size: -
CDR3 protein: CASHGGGWDSPLHF; CDR3 DNA: TGTGCCAGTCATGGAGGAGGCTGGGATTCACCCCTCCACTTT; V gene: TRBV19; D gene: -; J gene: TRBJ1-6; clone size: -
CDR3 protein: CASSEEVGTSEQYF; CDR3 DNA: TGTGCCAGCAGTGAAGAAGTCGGGACTAGCGAGCAGTACTTC; V gene: TRBV2; D gene: TRBD2; J gene: TRBJ2-7; clone size: once
CDR3 protein: CASNPTGGVQPQHF; CDR3 DNA: TGTGCCAGTAACCCGACAGGGGGCGTCCAGCCCCAGCATTTT; V gene: TRBV19; D gene: TRBD1; J gene: TRBJ1-5; clone size: -
CDR3 protein: CATSRPGQPQETQYF; CDR3 DNA: TGTGCCACCAGCAGACCTGGACAGCCCCAAGAGACCCAGTACTTC; V gene: TRBV15; D gene: -; J gene: TRBJ2-5; clone size: -
CDR3 protein: CASSLYPDINTEAFF; CDR3 DNA: TGTGCCAGCAGCTTGTATCCGGACATAAACACTGAAGCTTTCTTT; V gene: TRBV7-6; D gene: -; J gene: TRBJ1-1; clone size: -
CDR3 protein: CASSELGAHQETQYF; CDR3 DNA: TGTGCCAGCAGTGAATTGGGGGCCCACCAAGAGACCCAGTACTTC; V gene: TRBV2; D gene: -; J gene: TRBJ2-5; clone size: -
CDR3 protein: CASSFNRDTEAFF; CDR3 DNA: TGTGCCAGCAGCTTTAACAGGGACACTGAAGCTTTCTTT; V gene: TRBV11-2; D gene: -; J gene: TRBJ1-1; clone size: few
CDR3 protein: CASSWGQATDTQYF; CDR3 DNA: TGTGCCAGCAGCTGGGGACAGGCCACAGATACGCAGTATTTT; V gene: TRBV7-2; D gene: TRBD1; J gene: TRBJ2-3; clone size: -
CDR3 protein: CASSESGGLGELFF; CDR3 DNA: TGCGCCAGCAGTGAGTCTGGGGGACTCGGGGAGCTGTTTTTT; V gene: TRBV10-1; D gene: -; J gene: TRBJ2-2; clone size: few
CDR3 protein: CASSLEASGRWGVTDTQYF; CDR3 DNA: TGTGCCAGCAGTTTAGAGGCTAGCGGGAGGTGGGGTGTAACAGATACGCAGTATTTT; V gene: TRBV27; D gene: TRBD2; J gene: TRBJ2-3; clone size: -
CDR3 protein: CAKRRVFF; CDR3 DNA: TGTGCCAAGCGACGGGTTTTCTTT; V gene: TRBV6-4; D gene: -; J gene: TRBJ1-1; clone size: -
CDR3 protein: CASSTGWGQVQETQYF; CDR3 DNA: TGTGCCAGCAGCACAGGCTGGGGACAGGTCCAAGAGACCCAGTACTTC; V gene: TRBV3-1/TRBV3-2; D gene: TRBD1; J gene: TRBJ2-5; clone size: -
CDR3 protein: CASSMLDRDGSEQYF; CDR3 DNA: TGTGCCAGTAGTATGCTGGACAGGGACGGTTCCGAGCAGTACTTC; V gene: TRBV19; D gene: TRBD1; J gene: TRBJ2-7; clone size: once
CDR3 protein: CASSTPGTANTEAFF; CDR3 DNA: TGCGCCAGCAGCACCCCCGGGACAGCTAACACTGAAGCTTTCTTT; V gene: TRBV5-1; D gene: TRBD1; J gene: TRBJ1-1; clone size: -
CDR3 protein: CASSFLAGVYEQYF; CDR3 DNA: TGTGCCAGCAGTTTCCTAGCGGGTGTCTACGAGCAGTACTTC; V gene: TRBV27; D gene: TRBD2; J gene: TRBJ2-7; clone size: -
CDR3 protein: CATSRERAGQGFYEQYF; CDR3 DNA: TGTGCCACCAGCAGAGAGAGGGCGGGACAGGGATTCTACGAGCAGTACTTC; V gene: TRBV15; D gene: TRBD1; J gene: TRBJ2-7; clone size: -
CDR3 protein: CASSFAGTGVGGYTF; CDR3 DNA: TGTGCCAGTAGTTTCGCCGGGACAGGGGTGGGAGGCTACACCTTC; V gene: TRBV19; D gene: TRBD1; J gene: TRBJ1-2; clone size: -
CDR3 protein: CASSHDRGNEKLFF; CDR3 DNA: TGTGCCAGCAGCCATGACAGGGGTAATGAAAAACTGTTTTTT; V gene: TRBV3-1/TRBV3-2; D gene: TRBD1; J gene: TRBJ1-4; clone size: -
CDR3 protein: CASSSAGVLGPDTQYF; CDR3 DNA: TGTGCCAGCAGTTCCGCGGGAGTATTGGGGCCAGATACGCAGTATTTT; V gene: TRBV28; D gene: TRBD2; J gene: TRBJ2-3; clone size: -
CDR3 protein: CASRRDTEAFF; CDR3 DNA: TGTGCCAGCAGACGGGACACTGAAGCTTTCTTT; V gene: TRBV6-5; D gene: -; J gene: TRBJ1-1; clone size: -
CDR3 protein: CASSKQGRDQPQHF; CDR3 DNA: TGTGCCAGCAGTAAACAGGGACGGGATCAGCCCCAGCATTTT; V gene: TRBV6-5; D gene: -; J gene: TRBJ1-5; clone size: -
CDR3 protein: CASSKRDRGRPDTQYF; CDR3 DNA: TGTGCCAGCAGCAAAAGGGACAGGGGGCGACCAGATACGCAGTATTTT; V gene: TRBV21-1; D gene: -; J gene: TRBJ2-3; clone size: -
CDR3 protein: CASTEGTALEAFF; CDR3 DNA: TGTGCCAGCACGGAAGGGACAGCCCTTGAAGCTTTCTTT; V gene: TRBV28; D gene: TRBD1; J gene: TRBJ1-1; clone size: -
CDR3 protein: CASSFYDQGNSPLHF; CDR3 DNA: TGTGCCAGCAGTTTCTACGACCAGGGCAATTCACCCCTCCACTTT; V gene: TRBV28; D gene: -; J gene: TRBJ1-6; clone size: -
CDR3 protein: CSVEDSGLAGQYF; CDR3 DNA: TGCAGCGTTGAAGATTCGGGACTAGCAGGGCAGTACTTC; V gene: TRBV29-1; D gene: TRBD2; J gene: TRBJ2-7; clone size: -
CDR3 protein: CASSQPAGGFGEQFF; CDR3 DNA: TGCGCCAGCTCACAACCAGCGGGGGGGTTCGGTGAGCAGTTCTTC; V gene: TRBV10-2; D gene: TRBD2; J gene: TRBJ2-1; clone size: -
CDR3 protein: CASSQSPTQQFF; CDR3 DNA: TGTGCCAGCAGCCAAAGCCCCACGCAGCAGTTCTTC; V gene: TRBV14; D gene: -; J gene: TRBJ2-1; clone size: -
CDR3 protein: CASSTRQGAIGYTF; CDR3 DNA: TGTGCCAGTAGTACTCGACAGGGGGCTATAGGCTACACCTTC; V gene: TRBV19; D gene: TRBD1; J gene: TRBJ1-2; clone size: -
CDR3 protein: CASSPQAPNTGELFF; CDR3 DNA: TGTGCCAGCAGCCCTCAAGCACCGAACACCGGGGAGCTGTTTTTT; V gene: TRBV7-9; D gene: -; J gene: TRBJ2-2; clone size: -
CDR3 protein: CASSPRSSGGDTQYF; CDR3 DNA: TGCGCCAGCAGCCCGCGGTCTAGCGGGGGGGATACGCAGTATTTT; V gene: TRBV5-1; D gene: TRBD2; J gene: TRBJ2-3; clone size: -
CDR3 protein: CASSPPGSGRTQYF; CDR3 DNA: TGTGCCAGCAGCCCCCCGGGTAGCGGGAGAACGCAGTATTTT; V gene: TRBV28; D gene: TRBD2; J gene: TRBJ2-3; clone size: -
CDR3 protein: CASSPQLHRIDTQYF; CDR3 DNA: TGTGCCAGCAGTCCTCAACTCCACCGTATAGATACGCAGTATTTT; V gene: TRBV3-1/TRBV3-2; D gene: -; J gene: TRBJ2-3; clone size: few
CDR3 protein: CAISDLSRGHNYGYTF; CDR3 DNA: TGTGCCATCAGTGATTTGAGTCGGGGACATAACTATGGCTACACCTTC; V gene: TRBV10-3; D gene: -; J gene: TRBJ1-2; clone size: -
CDR3 protein: CASSLSTPNSPLHF; CDR3 DNA: TGTGCCAGCAGTTTAAGCACGCCGAATTCACCCCTCCACTTT; V gene: TRBV27; D gene: -; J gene: TRBJ1-6; clone size: -
CDR3 protein: CASSPGGGGGNQPQHF; CDR3 DNA: TGTGCCAGCTCACCCGGTGGGGGAGGTGGCAATCAGCCCCAGCATTTT; V gene: TRBV18; D gene: -; J gene: TRBJ1-5; clone size: few
CDR3 protein: CASSSLAGAYNEQFF; CDR3 DNA: TGTGCCAGCAGTTCCCTAGCGGGGGCCTACAATGAGCAGTTCTTC; V gene: TRBV2; D gene: TRBD2; J gene: TRBJ2-1; clone size: -
CDR3 protein: CASSPLQGSEKKLFF; CDR3 DNA: TGTGCCAGCTCACCACTACAGGGGTCGGAAAAAAAACTGTTTTTT; V gene: TRBV18; D gene: TRBD1; J gene: TRBJ1-4; clone size: -
CDR3 protein: CASGRGGDGYTF; CDR3 DNA: TGTGCCAGTGGTCGCGGGGGCGATGGCTACACCTTC; V gene: TRBV19; D gene: -; J gene: TRBJ1-2; clone size: -